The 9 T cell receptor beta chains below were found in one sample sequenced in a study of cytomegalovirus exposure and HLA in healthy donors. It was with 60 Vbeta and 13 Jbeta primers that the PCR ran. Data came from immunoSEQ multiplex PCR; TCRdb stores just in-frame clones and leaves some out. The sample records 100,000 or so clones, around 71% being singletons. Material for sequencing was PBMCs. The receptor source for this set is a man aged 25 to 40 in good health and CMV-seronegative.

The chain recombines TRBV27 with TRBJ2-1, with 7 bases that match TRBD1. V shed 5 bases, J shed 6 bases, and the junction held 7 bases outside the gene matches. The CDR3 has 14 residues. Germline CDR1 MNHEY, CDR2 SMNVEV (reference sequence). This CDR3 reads CASSPQGSVNEQFF. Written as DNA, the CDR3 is TGTGCCAGCAGTCCACAGGGGTCGGTCAATGAGCAGTTCTTC.

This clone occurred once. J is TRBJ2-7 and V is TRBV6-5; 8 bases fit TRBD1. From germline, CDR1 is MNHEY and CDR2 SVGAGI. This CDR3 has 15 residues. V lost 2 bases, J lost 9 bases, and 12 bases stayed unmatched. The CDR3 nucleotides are TGTGCCAGCAGTTACCTGACGACAGGGGAAAAGTGGCAGTACTTC. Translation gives CASSYLTTGEKWQYF.

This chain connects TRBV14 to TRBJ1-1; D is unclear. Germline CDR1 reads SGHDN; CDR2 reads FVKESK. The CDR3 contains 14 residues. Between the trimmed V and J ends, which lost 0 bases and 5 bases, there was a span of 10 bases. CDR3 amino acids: CASSQDRLRTEAFF. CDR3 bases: TGTGCCAGCAGCCAAGATAGGTTGCGGACTGAAGCTTTCTTT.

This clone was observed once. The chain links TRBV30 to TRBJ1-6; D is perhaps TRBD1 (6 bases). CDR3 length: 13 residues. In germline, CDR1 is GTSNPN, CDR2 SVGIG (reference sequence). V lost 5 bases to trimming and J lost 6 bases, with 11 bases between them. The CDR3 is CAWGGQGNSPLHF. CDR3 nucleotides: TGTGCCTGGGGGGGCCAGGGTAATTCACCCCTCCACTTT.

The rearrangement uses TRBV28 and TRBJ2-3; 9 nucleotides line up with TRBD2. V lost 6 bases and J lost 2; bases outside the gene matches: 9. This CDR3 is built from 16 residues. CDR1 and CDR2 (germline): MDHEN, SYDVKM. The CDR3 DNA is TGTGCCAGCAGCCGAAATAGCGGGAGCCCCACAGATACGCAGTATTTT. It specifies CASSRNSGSPTDTQYF.

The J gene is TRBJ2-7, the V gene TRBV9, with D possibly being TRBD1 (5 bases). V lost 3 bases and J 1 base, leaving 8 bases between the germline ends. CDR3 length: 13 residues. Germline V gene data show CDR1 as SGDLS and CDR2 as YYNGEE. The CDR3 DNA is TGTGCCAGCAGCGCAGGGCCTTCCTACGAGCAGTACTTC. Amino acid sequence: CASSAGPSYEQYF.

The CDR3: CASSSPVSGKHRSYNEQFF. CDR3 nucleotide sequence: TGTGCCAGCAGTTCTCCGGTTAGCGGGAAACATAGGTCCTACAATGAGCAGTTCTTC. The rearrangement links TRBV28 to TRBJ2-1, with TRBD2 matching 8 bases. The CDR3 covers 19 residues. V gave up 4 bases and J gave up 1 base; unmatched junction bases: 15. Germline CDR1 is MDHEN and CDR2 is SYDVKM.

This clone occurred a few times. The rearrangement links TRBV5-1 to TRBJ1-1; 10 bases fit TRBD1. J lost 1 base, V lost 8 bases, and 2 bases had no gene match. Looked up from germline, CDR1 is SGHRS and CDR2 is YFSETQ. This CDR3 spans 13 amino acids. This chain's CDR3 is CASRDRGNTEAFF. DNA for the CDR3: TGCGCCAGTCGGGACAGGGGGAACACTGAAGCTTTCTTT.

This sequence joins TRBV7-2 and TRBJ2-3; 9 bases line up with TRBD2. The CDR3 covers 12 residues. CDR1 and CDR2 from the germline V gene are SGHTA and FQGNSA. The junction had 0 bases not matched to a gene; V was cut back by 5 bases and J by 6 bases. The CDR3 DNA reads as TGTGCCAGCAGCAGCGGGGGGGATACGCAGTATTTT. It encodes CASSSGGDTQYF.